A single sample is the source of the 25 T cell receptor beta chains below, sequenced in a study of cytomegalovirus exposure and HLA in healthy donors. The study ran its PCR with 60 Vbeta and 13 Jbeta primers. Sequencing was performed with immunoSEQ multiplex PCR; in TCRdb, only in-frame clones are kept and a portion is missing. The data contain about 170,000 clones, around 86% of them singletons. Sequenced: PBMCs. These receptors all stem from a male donor in good health and CMV-seronegative.

The chain links TRBV19 to TRBJ1-1; D may be TRBD1 (5 bases). CDR1 is LNHDA and CDR2 is SQIVND in the germline V gene (reference sequence). The CDR3 is made up of 14 amino acids. V dropped 4 bases and J dropped 1 base, with 10 bases sitting between them. CDR3 protein: CASSTRQQNTEAFF. DNA for the CDR3: TGTGCCAGTAGTACGAGACAGCAGAACACTGAAGCTTTCTTT.

The chain uses TRBV5-3 and TRBJ1-5; D uncertain. TRBV5-3 is an ORF, with its function uncertain. The V gene lost 4 bases and the J gene lost 3 bases, with 11 bases spanning the gap. The CDR3 is made up of 14 amino acids. As DNA, the CDR3 is TGTGCCAGAAGCCCCCGGGAGGTCAATCAGCCCCAGCATTTT. Residues: CARSPREVNQPQHF.

This chain connects TRBV5-1 to TRBJ1-5; possibly TRBD1 for D (5 bases). Germline CDR1 SGHRS, CDR2 YFSETQ. Trimming removed 4 bases at V and 3 bases at J, with 14 bases between. This CDR3 has 15 amino acids. The CDR3 reads CASSPGQGFNQPQHF. In DNA form, the CDR3 reads TGCGCCAGCAGCCCTGGCCAGGGCTTCAATCAGCCCCAGCATTTT.

The chain links TRBV18 to TRBJ2-1; a weak D match, TRBD1 (5 bases). This CDR3 has 13 amino acids. With 5 bases removed from V and 3 bases from J, the gap between germline ends came to 8 bases. Germline V CDR1 and CDR2: KGHSH, LQKENI. The DNA for the CDR3 is TGTGCCAGCTCAAGAGACAGCTACAATGAGCAGTTCTTC. Encoded protein: CASSRDSYNEQFF.

Concerning this clone: A read error may account for a junction end that differs from germline. This sequence joins TRBV7-7 and TRBJ2-5; 9 bases map to TRBD1. CDR1 and CDR2 (germline): SSHAT, FNYEAQ (reference sequence). CDR3 length equals 14 residues. CDR3 bases: TGTGCTAGCAGCCAGGACAGGGGCCGGGAGACCCAGTACTTC. Translated, it gives CASSQDRGRETQYF.

This clone was recorded once. The CDR3 reads CAWSFGQGASPLHF. The CDR3 region has the DNA TGTGCCTGGAGCTTCGGACAGGGGGCCTCACCCCTCCACTTT. V and J are TRBV30 and TRBJ1-6, with 11 bases matching TRBD1. CDR3 size: 14 residues. The V segment lost 3 bases and the J segment 10 bases; nucleotides outside the gene matches: 5. Germline V gene sequence: CDR1 GTSNPN, CDR2 SVGIG (reference sequence).

The V gene is TRBV27, the J gene TRBJ1-1, with D possibly TRBD1 on 5 matching bases. Trimming took 6 bases from V and 2 from J, leaving 10 bases between them. This CDR3 is 13 amino acids long. CDR1 and CDR2 (germline): MNHEY, SMNVEV (reference sequence). The CDR3 reads CASSLGPNTEAFF. The CDR3 nucleotides are TGTGCCAGCAGCCTGGGGCCCAACACTGAAGCTTTCTTT.

This chain connects TRBV5-4 to TRBJ2-1, with 8 bases identical to TRBD2. Looked up from germline, CDR1 is SGHNT and CDR2 is YYREEE (reference sequence). The CDR3 runs to 15 residues. The ends lost 4 bases at V and 4 bases at J; junction bases unmatched: 7. CDR3 loop: CASSPLAGSYNEQFF. CDR3 coding DNA: TGTGCCAGCAGCCCCCTAGCGGGCTCATACAATGAGCAGTTCTTC.

This CDR3 reads CASSQGLREFISYEQYF. In DNA form, the CDR3 reads TGCGCCAGCAGCCAAGGACTTCGGGAGTTTATCTCCTACGAGCAGTACTTC. The chain links TRBV4-1 to TRBJ2-7; the D gene is possibly TRBD2 (6 bases). Deletions cut 1 base from V and 0 bases from J, with 16 bases between. The CDR3 is made up of 17 amino acids. Germline CDR1 and CDR2: MGHRA and YSYEKL.

This clone appeared once. The chain joins TRBV7-2 to TRBJ1-5; D perhaps matches TRBD1 (5 bases). Germline V CDR1 and CDR2: SGHTA, FQGNSA. This CDR3 comprises 13 residues. Deletions cut 3 bases from V and 6 bases from J, with 9 bases between. The CDR3 DNA sequence: TGTGCCAGCAGCTTCACGGGGGGTCAGCCCCAGCATTTT. It encodes CASSFTGGQPQHF.

The chain uses TRBV27 and TRBJ1-5; 9 bases map to TRBD1. The CDR3 covers 15 residues. Germline lookup yields CDR1 MNHEY and CDR2 SMNVEV (reference sequence). V shed 5 bases and J 4 bases; nucleotides not matched to a gene: 6. CDR3 DNA: TGTGCCAGCAGTCCGGGACAGGGTATTAATCAGCCCCAGCATTTT. Amino acids: CASSPGQGINQPQHF.

This clone showed up just once. V usage is TRBV7-2 and J usage is TRBJ1-1; 8 bases are shared with TRBD1. The CDR3 has 16 amino acids. Per germline, CDR1 SGHTA and CDR2 FQGNSA. J lost 4 bases, V lost 1 base, and 8 bases had no gene match. The CDR3 DNA sequence: TGTGCCAGCAGCTTAGACCGGACAGGGACGGGCACTGAAGCTTTCTTT. Translated: CASSLDRTGTGTEAFF.

This rearrangement joins TRBV5-1 to TRBJ1-4; a possible D gene is TRBD1 (6 bases). The CDR3 consists of 14 residues. Trimming shortened V by 4 bases and J by 8 bases, and 15 bases separated the two germline ends. Looked up from germline, CDR1 is SGHRS and CDR2 is YFSETQ. The CDR3 sequence: CASSTSDRLEKLFF. The CDR3, as DNA: TGCGCCAGCAGCACCTCGGACAGATTGGAAAAACTGTTTTTT.

This sequence joins TRBV29-1 and TRBJ1-1; 8 bases fit TRBD1. The CDR3 runs 14 residues. V lost 6 bases, J lost 0 bases, and 6 bases stayed unmatched. Germline values: CDR1 SQVTM, CDR2 ANQGSEA. The chain's CDR3 is CSVGTGQMNTEAFF. Written as DNA, the CDR3 is TGCAGCGTGGGGACAGGTCAGATGAACACTGAAGCTTTCTTT.

The CDR3 spells CASRYGQLYEQYF. The CDR3, as DNA: TGTGCCAGCAGGTACGGACAGCTCTACGAGCAGTACTTC. The chain uses TRBV6-5 and TRBJ2-5; D possibly corresponds to TRBD1 (6 bases). The J call is uncertain, as TRBJ2-7 better fits the DNA end. CDR3 size: 13 residues. Germline CDR1 is MNHEY and CDR2 is SVGAGI.

The chain uses TRBV25-1 and TRBJ2-7, with 8 positions matching TRBD1. J gave up 4 bases and V 3 bases, and 5 bases lay outside the gene matches. The length of the CDR3 is 14 residues. Looked up from germline, CDR1 is MGHDK and CDR2 is SYGVNS. DNA of the CDR3: TGTGCCAGCAGTGATCATGGACAGGGATACGAGCAGTACTTC. It encodes CASSDHGQGYEQYF.

This chain uses TRBV19 with TRBJ2-7; D is possibly TRBD1 (5 bases). The germline V gene has CDR1 LNHDA and CDR2 SQIVND (reference sequence). V lost 3 bases to trimming and J lost 3 bases, with 9 bases between them. CDR3 length: 13 residues. In DNA form, the CDR3 reads TGTGCCAGTAGTATTACAGGAAACTACGAGCAGTACTTC. As protein: CASSITGNYEQYF.

CDR3 coding DNA: TGCAGCGTCGTCTACTCCAACTATGGCTACACCTTC. This encodes CSVVYSNYGYTF. V and J are TRBV29-1 and TRBJ1-2; D ambiguous. CDR1 and CDR2 (germline): SQVTM, ANQGSEA. Trimming took off 6 bases at V and 2 bases at J, with 10 bases between the two ends. CDR3 size: 12 residues.

The rearrangement links TRBV6-1 to TRBJ1-6; D not resolved. Germline CDR1 is MNHNS and CDR2 is SASEGT. The CDR3 covers 14 residues. V dropped 3 bases and J dropped 4 bases, with 7 bases sitting between them. CDR3 nucleotides: TGTGCCAGCAGTGAGGTCCGGTATAATTCACCCCTCCACTTT. The encoded protein is CASSEVRYNSPLHF.

The rearrangement uses TRBV6-5 and TRBJ1-5; TRBD1 matches at 7 bases. Trimming took 5 bases from V and 7 from J; bases not matched to a gene: 11. CDR1 and CDR2 from the germline V gene are MNHEY and SVGAGI. CDR3 length: 15 residues. The DNA of the CDR3 is TGTGCCAGCAGTGCCGATTTAAGGGGGCGACAGCCCCAGCATTTT. It codes for CASSADLRGRQPQHF.

J is TRBJ1-1 and V is TRBV4-1, with 9 bases fitting TRBD1. V shed 4 bases and J 2 bases; nucleotides not matched to a gene: 5. Germline CDR1 reads MGHRA; CDR2 reads YSYEKL. This CDR3 contains 15 residues. CDR3 protein: CASSPRDRVNTEAFF. The CDR3 DNA sequence: TGCGCCAGCAGCCCCCGGGACAGGGTAAACACTGAAGCTTTCTTT.

V is TRBV6-6 and J is TRBJ2-7, with TRBD1 as a possible D gene (5 bases). CDR3 length: 15 amino acids. CDR1 and CDR2 from the germline V gene are MNHNY and SVGAGI (reference sequence). V lost 0 bases and J 3 bases, leaving 12 bases between the germline ends. The DNA of the CDR3 is TGTGCCAGCAGTTACTCGGCGTACCAGGGCTACGAGCAGTACTTC. As protein: CASSYSAYQGYEQYF.

As concerns this clone: Sequence at one end of the junction differs from germline and may be a read error. The rearrangement joins TRBV4-2 to TRBJ1-2, with TRBD1 matching 11 bases. CDR3 size: 17 residues. The germline CDR1 and CDR2 sequences are LGHNA and YNFKEQ. The CDR3 nucleotides are TGTACCAGCAGCCAAGTATATGGACAGGGGGCGGCGGATGGCTACACCTTC. Protein product: CTSSQVYGQGAADGYTF.

This clone appeared a few times. The gene calls are TRBV27 and TRBJ1-2; D ambiguous. In germline, CDR1 is MNHEY, CDR2 SMNVEV (reference sequence). This CDR3 comprises 13 residues. V lost 7 bases and J 2 bases, leaving 11 bases between the germline ends. The CDR3 reads CASTGGGNYGYTF. CDR3 bases: TGTGCCAGCACTGGCGGAGGCAACTATGGCTACACCTTC.

The CDR3 DNA follows: TGTGCCAGCCAGGGTTTTACGGATGGCTACACCTTC. Protein sequence: CASQGFTDGYTF. This sequence joins TRBV2 and TRBJ1-2; D is possibly TRBD1 (5 bases). Trimming removed 8 bases at V and 6 bases at J, with 13 bases between. CDR1 SNHLY and CDR2 FYNNEI come from the germline V gene. The CDR3 sequence is 12 residues long.